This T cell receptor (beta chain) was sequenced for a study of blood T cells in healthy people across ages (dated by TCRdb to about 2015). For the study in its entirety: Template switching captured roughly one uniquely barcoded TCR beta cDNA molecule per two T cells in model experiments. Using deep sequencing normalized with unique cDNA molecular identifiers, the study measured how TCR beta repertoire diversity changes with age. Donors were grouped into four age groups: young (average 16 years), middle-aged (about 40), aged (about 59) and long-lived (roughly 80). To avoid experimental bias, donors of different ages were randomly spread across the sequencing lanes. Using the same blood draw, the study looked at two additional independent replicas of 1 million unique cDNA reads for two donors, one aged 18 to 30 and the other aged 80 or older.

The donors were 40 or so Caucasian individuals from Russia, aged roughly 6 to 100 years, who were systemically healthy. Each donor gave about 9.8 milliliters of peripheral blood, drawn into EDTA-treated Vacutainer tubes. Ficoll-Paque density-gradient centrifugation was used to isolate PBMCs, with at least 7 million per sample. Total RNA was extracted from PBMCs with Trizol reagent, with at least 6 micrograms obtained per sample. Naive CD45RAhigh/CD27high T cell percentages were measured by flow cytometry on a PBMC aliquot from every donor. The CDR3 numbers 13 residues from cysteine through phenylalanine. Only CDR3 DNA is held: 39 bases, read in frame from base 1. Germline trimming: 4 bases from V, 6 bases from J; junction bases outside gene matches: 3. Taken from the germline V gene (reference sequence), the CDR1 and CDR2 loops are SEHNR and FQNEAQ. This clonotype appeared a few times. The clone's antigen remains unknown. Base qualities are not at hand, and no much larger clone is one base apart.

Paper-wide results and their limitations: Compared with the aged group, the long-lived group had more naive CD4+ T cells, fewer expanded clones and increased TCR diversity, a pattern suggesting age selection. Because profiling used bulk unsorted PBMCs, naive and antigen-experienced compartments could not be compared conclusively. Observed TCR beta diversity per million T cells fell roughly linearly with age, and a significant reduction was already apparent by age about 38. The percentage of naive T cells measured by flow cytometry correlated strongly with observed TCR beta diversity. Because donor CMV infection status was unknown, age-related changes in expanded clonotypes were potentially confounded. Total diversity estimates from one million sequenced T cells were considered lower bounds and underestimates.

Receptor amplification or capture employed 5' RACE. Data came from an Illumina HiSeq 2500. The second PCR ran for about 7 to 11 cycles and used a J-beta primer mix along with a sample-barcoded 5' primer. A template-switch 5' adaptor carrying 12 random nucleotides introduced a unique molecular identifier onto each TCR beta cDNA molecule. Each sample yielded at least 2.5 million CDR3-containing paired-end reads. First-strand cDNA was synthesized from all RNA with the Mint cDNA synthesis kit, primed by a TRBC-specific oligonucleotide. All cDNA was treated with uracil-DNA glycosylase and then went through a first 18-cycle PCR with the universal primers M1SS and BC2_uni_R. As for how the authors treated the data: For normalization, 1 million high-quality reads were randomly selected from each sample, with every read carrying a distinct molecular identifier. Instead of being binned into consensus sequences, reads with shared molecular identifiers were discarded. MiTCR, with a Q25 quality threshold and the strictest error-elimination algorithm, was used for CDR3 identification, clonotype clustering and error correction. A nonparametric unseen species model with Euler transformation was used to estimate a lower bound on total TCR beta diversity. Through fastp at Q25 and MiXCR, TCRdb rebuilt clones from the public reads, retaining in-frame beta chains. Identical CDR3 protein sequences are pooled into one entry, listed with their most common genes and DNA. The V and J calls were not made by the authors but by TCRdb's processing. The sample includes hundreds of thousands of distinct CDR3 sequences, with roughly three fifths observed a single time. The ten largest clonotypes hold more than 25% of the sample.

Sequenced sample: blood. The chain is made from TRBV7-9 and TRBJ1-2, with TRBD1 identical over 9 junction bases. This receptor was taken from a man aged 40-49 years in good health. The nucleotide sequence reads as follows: TGTGCCAGCAGCTGGGACAGGGCGGATGGCTACACCTTC. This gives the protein CASSWDRADGYTF. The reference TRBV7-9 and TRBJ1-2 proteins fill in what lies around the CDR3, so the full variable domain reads DTGVSQNPRHKITKRGQNVTFRCDPISEHNRLYWYRQTLGQGPEFLTYFQNEAQLEKSRLLSDRFSAERPKGSFSTLEIQRTEQGDSAMYLCASSWDRADGYTFGSGTRLTVV.